This T cell receptor (beta chain) was profiled in a study of identical twins. Study-level points and caveats: Findings depended on cross-sectional statistics rather than tracking the same donors. Zero-insertion analyses could be partly confounded by invariant MAIT and iNKT cells. Within monozygotic twins, out-of-frame TCR alpha sharing was underestimated by the models.

Details on this clonotype: Its antigen is as yet unknown.

Healthy Caucasians were all of the donors. One entry per CDR3 protein, called by TCRdb with MiXCR from the 5' RACE reads. The table shows around 480,000 distinct CDR3 sequences, with about 14% occurring only once. The CDR3 loop spans 14 amino acids. V lost 1 base and J 5 bases, leaving 10 bases between the germline ends. Germline CDR1 is SGHTA and CDR2 is FQGNSA. These data also formed part of another study, on yellow fever vaccine responses in identical twins.

The source of this sequence is a woman younger than 30 in good health. Sequenced sample: CD4+ T cells sorted from blood. V usage is TRBV7-2 and J usage is TRBJ2-3; unclear D gene. In nucleotides, the CDR3 is TGTGCCAGCAGCTTAGGCGGAACGAGAGATACGCAGTATTTT. Its translation: CASSLGGTRDTQYF.